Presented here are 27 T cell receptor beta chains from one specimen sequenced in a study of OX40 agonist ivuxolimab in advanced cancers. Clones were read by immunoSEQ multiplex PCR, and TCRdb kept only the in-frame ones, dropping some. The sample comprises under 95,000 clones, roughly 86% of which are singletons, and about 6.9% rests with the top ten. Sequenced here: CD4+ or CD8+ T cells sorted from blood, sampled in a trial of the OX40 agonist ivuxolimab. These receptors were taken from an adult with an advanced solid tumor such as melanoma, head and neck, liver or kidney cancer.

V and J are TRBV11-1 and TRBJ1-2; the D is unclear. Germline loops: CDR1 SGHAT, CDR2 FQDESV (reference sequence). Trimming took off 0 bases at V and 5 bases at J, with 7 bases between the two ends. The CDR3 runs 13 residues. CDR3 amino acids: CASSLATNYGYTF. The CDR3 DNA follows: TGTGCCAGCAGCTTAGCGACCAATTATGGCTACACCTTC.

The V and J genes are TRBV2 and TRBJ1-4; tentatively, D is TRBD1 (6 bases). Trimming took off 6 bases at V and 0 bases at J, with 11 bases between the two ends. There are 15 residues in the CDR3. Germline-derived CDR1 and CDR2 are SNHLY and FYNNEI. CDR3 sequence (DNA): TGTGCCAGCAGCGAACAGGGAGCAACTAATGAAAAACTGTTTTTT. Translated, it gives CASSEQGATNEKLFF.

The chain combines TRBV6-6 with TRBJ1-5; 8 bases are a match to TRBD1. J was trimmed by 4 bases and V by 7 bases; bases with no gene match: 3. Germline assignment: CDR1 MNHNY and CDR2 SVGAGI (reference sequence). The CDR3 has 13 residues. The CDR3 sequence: CASTRTGNQPQHF. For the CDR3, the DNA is TGTGCCAGCACTCGGACAGGGAATCAGCCCCAGCATTTT.

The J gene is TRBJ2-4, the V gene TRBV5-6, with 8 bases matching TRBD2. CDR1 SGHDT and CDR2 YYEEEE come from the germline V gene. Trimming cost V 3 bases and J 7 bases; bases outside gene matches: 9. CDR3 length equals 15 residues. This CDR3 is CASSWGTSSGNIQYF. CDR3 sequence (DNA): TGTGCCAGCAGCTGGGGGACTAGTTCAGGGAACATTCAGTACTTC.

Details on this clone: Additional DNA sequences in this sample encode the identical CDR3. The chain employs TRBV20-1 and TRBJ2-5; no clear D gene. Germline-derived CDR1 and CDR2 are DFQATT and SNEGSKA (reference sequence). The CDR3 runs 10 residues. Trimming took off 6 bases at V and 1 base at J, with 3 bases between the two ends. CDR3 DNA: TGCAGTGCCCGCCAAGAGACCCAGTACTTC. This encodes CSARQETQYF.

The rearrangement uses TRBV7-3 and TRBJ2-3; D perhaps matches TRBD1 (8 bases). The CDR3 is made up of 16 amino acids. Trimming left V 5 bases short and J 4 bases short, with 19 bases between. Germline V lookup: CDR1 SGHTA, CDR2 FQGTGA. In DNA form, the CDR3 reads TGTGCCAGCAGCCCTAGGACAGGGAGGGGCGCAGATACGCAGTATTTT. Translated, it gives CASSPRTGRGADTQYF.

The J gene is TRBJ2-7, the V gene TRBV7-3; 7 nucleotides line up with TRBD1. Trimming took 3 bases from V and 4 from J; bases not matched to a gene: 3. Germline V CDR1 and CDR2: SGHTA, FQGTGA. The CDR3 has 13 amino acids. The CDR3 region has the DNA TGTGCCAGCAGCTTCGACAGGGAGTACGAGCAGTACTTC. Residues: CASSFDREYEQYF.

The CDR3 DNA is TGCGCCAGCTACCACGGGACAGCCAACTCCTACGAGCAGTACTTC. This sequence encodes CASYHGTANSYEQYF. V is TRBV10-2 and J is TRBJ2-7, with 7 bases lining up with TRBD1. V shed 8 bases, J shed 0 bases, and the junction held 10 bases outside the gene matches. The CDR3 runs to 15 residues. CDR1 WSHSY and CDR2 SAAADI come from the germline V gene.

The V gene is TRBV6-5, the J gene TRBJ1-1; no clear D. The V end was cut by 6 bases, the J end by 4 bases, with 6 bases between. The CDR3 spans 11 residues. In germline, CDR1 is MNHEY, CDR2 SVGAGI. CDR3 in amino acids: CASRSTTEAFF. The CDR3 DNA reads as TGTGCCAGCAGAAGTACCACTGAAGCTTTCTTT.

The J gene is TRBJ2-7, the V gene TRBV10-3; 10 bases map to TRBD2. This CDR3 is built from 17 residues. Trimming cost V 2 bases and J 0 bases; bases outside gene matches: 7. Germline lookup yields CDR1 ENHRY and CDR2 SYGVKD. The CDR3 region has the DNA TGTGCCATCAGTGAGGTAGCGGGGGGTAGGAGCTCCTACGAGCAGTACTTC. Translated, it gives CAISEVAGGRSSYEQYF.

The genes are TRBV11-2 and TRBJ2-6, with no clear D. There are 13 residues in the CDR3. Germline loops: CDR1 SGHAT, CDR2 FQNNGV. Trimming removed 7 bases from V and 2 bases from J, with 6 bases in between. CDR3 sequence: CASMFTGANVLTF. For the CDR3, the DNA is TGTGCCAGCATGTTTACTGGGGCCAACGTCCTGACTTTC. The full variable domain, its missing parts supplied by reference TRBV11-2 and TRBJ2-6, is EAGVAQSPRYKIIEKRQSVAFWCNPISGHATLYWYQQILGQGPKLLIQFQNNGVVDDSQLPKDRFSAERLKGVDSTLKIQPAKLEDSAVYLCASMFTGANVLTFGAGSRLTVL.

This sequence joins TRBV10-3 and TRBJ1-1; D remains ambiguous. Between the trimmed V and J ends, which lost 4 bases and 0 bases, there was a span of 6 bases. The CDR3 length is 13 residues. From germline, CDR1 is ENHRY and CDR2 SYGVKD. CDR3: CAISAGLNTEAFF. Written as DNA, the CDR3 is TGTGCCATCAGTGCCGGGTTGAACACTGAAGCTTTCTTT.

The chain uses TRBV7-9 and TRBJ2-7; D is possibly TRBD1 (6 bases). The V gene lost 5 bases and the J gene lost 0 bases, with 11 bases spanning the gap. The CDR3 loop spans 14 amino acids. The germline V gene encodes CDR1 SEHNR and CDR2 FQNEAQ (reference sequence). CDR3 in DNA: TGTGCCAGCAGCCCAGACAGGCCCTCCTACGAGCAGTACTTC. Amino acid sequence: CASSPDRPSYEQYF.

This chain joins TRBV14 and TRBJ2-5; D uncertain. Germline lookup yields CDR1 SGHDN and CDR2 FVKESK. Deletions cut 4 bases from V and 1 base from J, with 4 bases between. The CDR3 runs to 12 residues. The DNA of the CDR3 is TGTGCCAGCAGCCCAACCCAAGAGACCCAGTACTTC. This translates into CASSPTQETQYF.

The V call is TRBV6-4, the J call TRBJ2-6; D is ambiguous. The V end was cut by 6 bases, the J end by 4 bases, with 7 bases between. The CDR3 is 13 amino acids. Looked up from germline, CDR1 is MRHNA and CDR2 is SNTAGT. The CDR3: CASSPQGANVLTF. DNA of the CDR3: TGTGCCAGCAGCCCTCAGGGGGCCAACGTCCTGACTTTC.

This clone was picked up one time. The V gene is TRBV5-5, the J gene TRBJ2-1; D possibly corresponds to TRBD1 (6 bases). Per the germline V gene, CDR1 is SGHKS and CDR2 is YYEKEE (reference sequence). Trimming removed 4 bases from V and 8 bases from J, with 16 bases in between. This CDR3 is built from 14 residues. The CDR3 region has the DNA TGTGCCAGCAGCCCAGGACAGCTAGCCGATGAGCAGTTCTTC. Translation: CASSPGQLADEQFF.

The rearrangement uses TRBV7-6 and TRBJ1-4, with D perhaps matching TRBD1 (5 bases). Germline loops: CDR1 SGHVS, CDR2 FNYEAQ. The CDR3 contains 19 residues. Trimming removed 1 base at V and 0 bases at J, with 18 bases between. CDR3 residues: CASSLEDTGGYTTNEKLFF. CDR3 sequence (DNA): TGTGCCAGCAGCTTAGAGGACACAGGAGGTTACACAACTAATGAAAAACTGTTTTTT.

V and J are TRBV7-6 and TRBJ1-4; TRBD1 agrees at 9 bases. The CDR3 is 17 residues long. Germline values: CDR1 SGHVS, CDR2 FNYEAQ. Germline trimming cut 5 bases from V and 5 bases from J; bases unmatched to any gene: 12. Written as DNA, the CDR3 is TGTGCCAGCAGCCTTGGGGGCGGGGGACAGGGAAATGAAAAACTGTTTTTT. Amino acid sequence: CASSLGGGGQGNEKLFF.

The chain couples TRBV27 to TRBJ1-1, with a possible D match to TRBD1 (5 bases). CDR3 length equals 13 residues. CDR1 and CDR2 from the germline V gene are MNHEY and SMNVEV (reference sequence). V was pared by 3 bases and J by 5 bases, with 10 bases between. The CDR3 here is CASSLYGGTEAFF. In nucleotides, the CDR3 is TGTGCCAGCAGTTTGTATGGGGGAACTGAAGCTTTCTTT.

CDR3 protein: CASSVGSSPTGTEQYF. The CDR3 DNA follows: TGTGCCAGCAGCGTAGGGTCCTCTCCTACAGGGACCGAGCAGTACTTC. The chain combines TRBV9 with TRBJ2-5; a weak D match, TRBD1 (6 bases). Near its end, the DNA agrees better with TRBJ2-7, so the J call may be wrong. Per the germline V gene, CDR1 is SGDLS and CDR2 is YYNGEE. The length of the CDR3 is 16 residues.

Here the CDR3 DNA reads TGTGCCAGCAGCTTGGGACAGGGCCTTTCTGGGGCCAACGTCCTGACTTTC. Translation gives CASSLGQGLSGANVLTF. The chain has TRBV7-9 and TRBJ2-6; TRBD1 matches 9 bases. This CDR3 spans 17 amino acids. The ends lost 3 bases at V and 1 base at J; junction bases unmatched: 4. The germline CDR1 and CDR2 sequences are SEHNR and FQNEAQ (reference sequence).

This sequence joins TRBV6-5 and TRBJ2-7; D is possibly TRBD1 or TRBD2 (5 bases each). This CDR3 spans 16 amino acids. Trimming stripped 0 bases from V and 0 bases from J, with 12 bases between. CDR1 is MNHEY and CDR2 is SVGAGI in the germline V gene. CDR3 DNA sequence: TGTGCCAGCAGTTACTCTGCTTGGGGGAACTCCTACGAGCAGTACTTC. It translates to CASSYSAWGNSYEQYF.

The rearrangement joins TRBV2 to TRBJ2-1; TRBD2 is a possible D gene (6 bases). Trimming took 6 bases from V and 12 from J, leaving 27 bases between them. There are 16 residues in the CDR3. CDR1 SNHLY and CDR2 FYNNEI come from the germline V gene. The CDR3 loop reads CASSARVIGSGRGQFF. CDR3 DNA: TGTGCCAGCAGCGCTAGGGTGATCGGGTCAGGGCGGGGGCAGTTCTTC.

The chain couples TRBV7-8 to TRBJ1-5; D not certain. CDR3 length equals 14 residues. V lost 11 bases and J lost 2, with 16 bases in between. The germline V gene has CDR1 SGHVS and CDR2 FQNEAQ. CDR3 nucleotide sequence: TGTGCCGAATACAGTTCCGCAGGCAATCAGCCCCAGCATTTT. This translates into CAEYSSAGNQPQHF.

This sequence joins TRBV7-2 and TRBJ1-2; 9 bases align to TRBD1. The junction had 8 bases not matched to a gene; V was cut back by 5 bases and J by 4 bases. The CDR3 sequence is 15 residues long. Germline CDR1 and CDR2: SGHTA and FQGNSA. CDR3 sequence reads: CASSGGTGISYGYTF. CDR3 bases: TGTGCCAGCAGCGGGGGGACAGGGATCAGCTATGGCTACACCTTC.

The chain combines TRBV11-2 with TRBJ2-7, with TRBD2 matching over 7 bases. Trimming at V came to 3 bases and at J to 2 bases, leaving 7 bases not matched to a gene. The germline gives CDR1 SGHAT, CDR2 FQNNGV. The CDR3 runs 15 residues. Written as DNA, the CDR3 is TGTGCCAGCAGCTTGGGACTACTCCCGACCTACGAGCAGTACTTC. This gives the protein CASSLGLLPTYEQYF.

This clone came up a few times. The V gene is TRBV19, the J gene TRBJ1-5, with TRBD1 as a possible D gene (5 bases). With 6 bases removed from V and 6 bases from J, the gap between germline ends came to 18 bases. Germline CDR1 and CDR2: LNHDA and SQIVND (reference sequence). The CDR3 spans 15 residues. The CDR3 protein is CASSRPGTDFQPQHF. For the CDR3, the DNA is TGTGCCAGTAGCCGTCCCGGGACGGACTTTCAGCCCCAGCATTTT.